These 5 T cell receptor beta chains share one sample of origin, sequenced in a study of blood T cell repertoires in COVID-19. Here immunoSEQ multiplex PCR was the method, and the copy in TCRdb shows in-frame clones only, minus some. The top ten hold roughly 17% of the sample, which has 95,000 to 150,000 clones, about 82% seen once. Specimen: peripheral blood. The receptors come from a man in his fifties or sixties with active or convalescent COVID-19.

This clone was detected only a few times. This chain connects TRBV27 to TRBJ2-5, with TRBD1 matching over 10 bases. Germline V gene sequence: CDR1 MNHEY, CDR2 SMNVEV (reference sequence). V lost 5 bases to trimming and J lost 4 bases; unmatched junction nucleotides: 1. The CDR3 has 13 residues. The CDR3 protein is CASSRQGAETQYF. CDR3 DNA sequence: TGTGCCAGCAGTCGACAGGGGGCAGAGACCCAGTACTTC.

The chain carries TRBV9 and TRBJ2-1; 10 nucleotides agree with TRBD2. J gave up 6 bases and V 6 bases, and 3 bases lay outside the gene matches. The CDR3 is made up of 13 amino acids. CDR1 is SGDLS and CDR2 is YYNGEE in the germline V gene. The DNA of the CDR3 is TGTGCCAGCACGGTAGCGGGAGGCAATGAGCAGTTCTTC. Translating it yields CASTVAGGNEQFF. The full variable domain, in which reference TRBV9 and TRBJ2-1 provide the parts outside the CDR3, is DSGVTQTPKHLITATGQRVTLRCSPRSGDLSVYWYQQSLDQGLQFLIQYYNGEERAKGNILERFSAQQFPDLHSELNLSSLELGDSALYFCASTVAGGNEQFFGPGTRLTVL.

The CDR3 reads CASSIELNVRTQYF. CDR3 in DNA: TGTGCCAGTAGTATAGAGCTCAACGTGAGGACCCAGTACTTC. The chain uses TRBV19 and TRBJ2-5; D is unclear. Germline-derived CDR1 and CDR2 are LNHDA and SQIVND (reference sequence). Trimming left V 0 bases short and J 7 bases short, with 12 bases between. The CDR3 sequence is 14 residues long.

V gene TRBV24-1 combines with J gene TRBJ2-1, with TRBD1 identical over 9 bases. CDR1 is KGHDR, CDR2 SFDVKD, per germline. J lost 7 bases, V lost 1 base, and 7 bases had no gene match. CDR3 length: 16 amino acids. CDR3 loop: CATSDLSGTGLNEQFF. CDR3 DNA sequence: TGTGCCACCAGTGATTTATCCGGGACAGGGCTGAATGAGCAGTTCTTC.

In its sample, this clone was seen a few times. The rearrangement links TRBV9 to TRBJ2-4; weak D call: TRBD2 (5 bases). Trimming removed 0 bases from V and 7 bases from J, with 14 bases in between. The CDR3 runs 15 residues. CDR1 is SGDLS and CDR2 is YYNGEE in the germline V gene. The CDR3 sequence is CASSVGGSGRNIQYF. The CDR3 nucleotides are TGTGCCAGCAGCGTAGGAGGGAGCGGTCGGAACATTCAGTACTTC.